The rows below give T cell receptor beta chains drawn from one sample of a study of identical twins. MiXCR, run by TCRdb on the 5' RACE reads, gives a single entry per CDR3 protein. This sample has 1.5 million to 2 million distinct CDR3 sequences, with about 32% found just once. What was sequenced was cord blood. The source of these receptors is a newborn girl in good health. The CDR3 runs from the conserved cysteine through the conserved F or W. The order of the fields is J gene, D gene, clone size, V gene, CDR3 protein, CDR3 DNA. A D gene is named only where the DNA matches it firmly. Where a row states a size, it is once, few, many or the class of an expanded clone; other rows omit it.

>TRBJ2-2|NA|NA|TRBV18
CASSPPAGLRTGELFF
TGTGCCAGCTCACCACCGGCCGGACTACGCACCGGGGAGCTGTTTTTT
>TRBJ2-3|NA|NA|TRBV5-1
CASSSRKHGQYF
TGCGCCAGCAGCTCGCGCAAGCATGGGCAGTATTTT
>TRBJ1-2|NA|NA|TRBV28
CASSIPGTASYGYTF
TGTGCCAGCAGTATACCCGGGACTGCCTCCTATGGCTACACCTTC
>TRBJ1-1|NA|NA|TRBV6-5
CASSYLSDTLNTEAFF
TGTGCCAGCAGTTACCTATCAGATACCCTGAACACTGAAGCTTTCTTT
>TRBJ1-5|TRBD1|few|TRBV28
CASRLGTGGISNQPQHF
TGTGCCAGCAGACTCGGGACAGGGGGAATAAGCAATCAGCCCCAGCATTTT
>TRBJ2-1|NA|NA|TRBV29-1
CSVERLGQGQETQFF
TGCAGCGTTGAAAGGTTAGGGCAGGGGCAAGAGACCCAGTTCTTC
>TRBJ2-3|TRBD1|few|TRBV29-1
CSVGSGGHTDTQYF
TGCAGCGTTGGTTCAGGGGGCCACACAGATACGCAGTATTTT
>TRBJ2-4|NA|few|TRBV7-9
CASSLEQIQYF
TGTGCCAGCAGCTTAGAACAAATTCAGTACTTC
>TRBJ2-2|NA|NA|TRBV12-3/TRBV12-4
CASRMRGGIYTGELFF
TGTGCCAGCAGGATGAGGGGGGGTATTTACACCGGGGAGCTGTTTTTT
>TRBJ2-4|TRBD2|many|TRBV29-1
CSVESERGRNIQYF
TGCAGCGTTGAATCCGAGCGGGGTCGGAACATTCAGTACTTC
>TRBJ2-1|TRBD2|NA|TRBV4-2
CASSQGGGGAYEQFF
TGTGCCAGCAGCCAAGGCGGCGGGGGGGCCTACGAGCAGTTCTTC
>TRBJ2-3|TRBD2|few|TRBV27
CASGAIAGVSTDTQYF
TGTGCCAGCGGTGCCATAGCGGGAGTCAGCACAGATACGCAGTATTTT
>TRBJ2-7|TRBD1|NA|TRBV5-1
CASSSVPGQVYEQYF
TGCGCCAGCAGCTCAGTCCCGGGACAGGTCTACGAGCAGTACTTC
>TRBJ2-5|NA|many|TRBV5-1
CASSLQAEETQYF
TGCGCCAGCAGCTTGCAGGCAGAAGAGACCCAGTACTTC
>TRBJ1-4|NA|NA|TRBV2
CAGTGQLEKLFF
TGTGCCGGCACTGGACAGTTGGAAAAACTGTTTTTT
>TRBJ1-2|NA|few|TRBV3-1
CASSQDWGVGYTF
TGTGCCAGCAGCCAAGATTGGGGGGTTGGCTACACCTTC
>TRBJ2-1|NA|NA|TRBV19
CASRPVPYNEQFF
TGTGCCAGTAGACCGGTCCCCTACAATGAGCAGTTCTTC
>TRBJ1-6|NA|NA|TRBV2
CASSGVRGSPLHF
TGTGCCAGCAGTGGAGTTAGAGGTTCACCCCTCCACTTT
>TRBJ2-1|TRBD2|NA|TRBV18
CTSPLAGVYNEQFF
TGTACCAGCCCACTAGCGGGAGTCTACAATGAGCAGTTCTTC